One and the same sample provided the 16 T cell receptor beta chains below, sequenced in a study of control samples from healthy donors and cancer patients. Sequencing was performed with immunoSEQ multiplex PCR; in TCRdb, only in-frame clones are kept and a portion is missing. There are 400,000 to 450,000 clones in the sample; about 93% occur only once, and just under 6.5% lies in the top ten. The sample consisted of PBMCs. These TCRs come from a man aged 40-50 years with head and neck cancer.

The genes are TRBV24-1 and TRBJ2-2, with TRBD1 matching 7 bases. Germline V gives CDR1 KGHDR, CDR2 SFDVKD. V dropped 3 bases and J dropped 7; count of bases not matched to a gene: 19. The CDR3 totals 19 residues. The CDR3 here is CATSDGAGGGLRSGGELFF. CDR3 nucleotides: TGTGCCACCAGTGATGGGGCAGGGGGTGGTTTAAGGAGCGGCGGGGAGCTGTTTTTT.

This clone was recorded a few times. Other DNA sequences in this specimen translate into the identical CDR3. This chain uses TRBV30 with TRBJ1-5; D is possibly TRBD1 (5 bases). V shed 3 bases and J shed 6 bases, with 12 bases lying between them. Germline V gene sequence: CDR1 GTSNPN, CDR2 SVGIG (reference sequence). The CDR3 spans 13 residues. CDR3 amino acids: CAWSKGVGQPQHF. CDR3 nucleotide sequence: TGTGCCTGGAGCAAAGGGGTGGGTCAGCCCCAGCATTTT.

The chain has TRBV6-5 and TRBJ2-5, with 9 bases fitting TRBD2. The germline CDR1 and CDR2 sequences are MNHEY and SVGAGI. The V segment lost 6 bases and the J segment 5 bases; nucleotides outside the gene matches: 10. CDR3 length: 15 residues. Here the CDR3 reads CASSGRGGRVETQYF. DNA of the CDR3: TGTGCCAGCAGCGGACGAGGCGGGAGGGTGGAGACCCAGTACTTC.

The chain recombines TRBV5-1 with TRBJ2-3, with 7 bases aligning to TRBD2. V was pared by 2 bases and J by 4 bases, with 4 bases of the junction left unmatched. The CDR3 runs to 14 residues. Germline CDR1 and CDR2: SGHRS and YFSETQ. The DNA of the CDR3 is TGCGCCAGCAGCTTAGGCGGGAGCGCAGATACGCAGTATTTT. It codes for CASSLGGSADTQYF.

This clone was counted once. The chain joins TRBV9 to TRBJ2-1, with TRBD2 matching over 11 bases. Per germline, CDR1 SGDLS and CDR2 YYNGEE. The CDR3 contains 16 residues. V shed 0 bases, J shed 4 bases, and the junction held 3 bases outside the gene matches. The CDR3 protein is CASSVGLAGNYNEQFF. The CDR3 region has the DNA TGTGCCAGCAGCGTAGGACTAGCGGGGAATTACAATGAGCAGTTCTTC.

The chain carries TRBV29-1 and TRBJ2-1; 9 nucleotides line up with TRBD2. The CDR3 runs to 14 residues. CDR1 is SQVTM, CDR2 ANQGSEA, per germline. J was trimmed by 7 bases and V by 8 bases; bases with no gene match: 12. The CDR3 here is CSTSQGGRGNEQFF. DNA for the CDR3: TGCAGCACTTCCCAGGGCGGGAGGGGGAATGAGCAGTTCTTC.

CDR3 bases: TGTGCCAGCAACATGGGGGCCGGGGAGCTGTTTTTT. It specifies CASNMGAGELFF. The V gene is TRBV27, the J gene TRBJ2-2; either TRBD1 or TRBD2 may supply D (5 bases each). Trimming cost V 7 bases and J 6 bases, with 9 bases left between them. This CDR3 comprises 12 residues. Germline CDR1 reads MNHEY; CDR2 reads SMNVEV (reference sequence).

V gene TRBV19 combines with J gene TRBJ1-5; D not certain. The CDR3 runs to 13 residues. Between the trimmed V and J ends, which lost 5 bases and 5 bases, there was a span of 10 bases. Germline CDR1 reads LNHDA; CDR2 reads SQIVND (reference sequence). The CDR3 DNA is TGTGCCAGTAGTTCGGACGGCGATCAGCCCCAGCATTTT. Protein sequence: CASSSDGDQPQHF.

The CDR3 DNA reads as TGTGCCAGCAGCCGGGAGGTAGTTCAAGAGACCCAGTACTTC. Translated, it gives CASSREVVQETQYF. The chain employs TRBV28 and TRBJ2-5, with 7 bases lining up with TRBD2. The CDR3 is made up of 14 amino acids. V shed 6 bases, J shed 2 bases, and the junction held 6 bases outside the gene matches. Germline V gene sequence: CDR1 MDHEN, CDR2 SYDVKM.

The chain links TRBV19 to TRBJ2-7, with a weak D call TRBD1 (5 bases). Per germline, CDR1 LNHDA and CDR2 SQIVND (reference sequence). Trimming shortened V by 6 bases and J by 2 bases, and 8 bases separated the two germline ends. The CDR3 runs to 12 residues. The CDR3 region has the DNA TGTGCCAGTAGCGACAGCACCTACGAGCAGTACTTC. It encodes CASSDSTYEQYF.

The V and J genes are TRBV27 and TRBJ2-3; possible D gene TRBD2, 6 bases. V was shortened by 6 bases and J by 4 bases, with 17 bases between the two germline ends. Germline V lookup: CDR1 MNHEY, CDR2 SMNVEV (reference sequence). The CDR3 length is 15 residues. The CDR3: CASSLRGRDADTQYF. CDR3 in DNA: TGTGCCAGCAGCCTTCGGGGGAGAGATGCAGATACGCAGTATTTT.

The V and J genes are TRBV9 and TRBJ1-2; 8 bases agree with TRBD1. The junction had 6 bases not matched to a gene; V was cut back by 5 bases and J by 3 bases. This CDR3 spans 14 amino acids. CDR1 SGDLS and CDR2 YYNGEE come from the germline V gene. CDR3 coding DNA: TGTGCCAGCAGAGGGGACAGGAGGGACTATGGCTACACCTTC. This translates into CASRGDRRDYGYTF. Using reference TRBV9 and TRBJ1-2 for the parts outside the CDR3, the full variable domain is DSGVTQTPKHLITATGQRVTLRCSPRSGDLSVYWYQQSLDQGLQFLIQYYNGEERAKGNILERFSAQQFPDLHSELNLSSLELGDSALYFCASRGDRRDYGYTFGSGTRLTVV.

The J gene is TRBJ2-5, the V gene TRBV7-9, with 9 bases aligning to TRBD2. The CDR3 runs to 15 residues. The V segment lost 5 bases and the J segment 4 bases; nucleotides outside the gene matches: 8. The germline V gene has CDR1 SEHNR and CDR2 FQNEAQ (reference sequence). For the CDR3, the DNA is TGTGCCAGCAGCACCAGGACTAGCGATGGAGAGACCCAGTACTTC. Translated, it gives CASSTRTSDGETQYF.

This chain links TRBV2 with TRBJ1-4; 7 nucleotides agree with TRBD1. Looked up from germline, CDR1 is SNHLY and CDR2 is FYNNEI. V gave up 2 bases and J gave up 8 bases; unmatched junction bases: 11. The CDR3 is made up of 16 amino acids. The CDR3 DNA follows: TGTGCCAGCAGTGAAAGCTTGGACAGGCCCAGCGAAAAACTGTTTTTT. Residues: CASSESLDRPSEKLFF. Drawing the rest from reference TRBV2 and TRBJ1-4, the complete variable domain is EPEVTQTPSHQVTQMGQEVILRCVPISNHLYFYWYRQILGQKVEFLVSFYNNEISEKSEIFDDQFSVERPDGSNFTLKIRSTKLEDSAMYFCASSESLDRPSEKLFFGSGTQLSVL.

This chain links TRBV19 with TRBJ1-1, with D unclear. The CDR3 is 15 residues long. The V and J ends lost 8 bases and 0 bases respectively, with 16 bases between them. The V gene's germline CDR1 is LNHDA and CDR2 SQIVND (reference sequence). For the CDR3, the DNA is TGTGCCAGTGAGCCTCGGGGAGGAATGAACACTGAAGCTTTCTTT. This sequence encodes CASEPRGGMNTEAFF.

Only a few counts were recorded for this clone. This chain connects TRBV19 to TRBJ1-3; TRBD1 might be the D (6 bases). This CDR3 is built from 17 residues. Germline CDR1 and CDR2: LNHDA and SQIVND (reference sequence). Trimming removed 3 bases at V and 0 bases at J, with 15 bases between. The CDR3 coding sequence is TGTGCCAGTAGTATGGGGGCGGCTCGAAACTCTGGAAACACCATATATTTT. Translation: CASSMGAARNSGNTIYF.